The 23 T cell receptor beta chains reported below all come from one sample, sequenced in a study of blood T cells in healthy people across ages. A second roughly 6 to 12 cycle PCR used barcoded and J-beta primers. TCRdb re-called the 5' RACE reads with MiXCR, one entry per CDR3 protein. The sample gives some 640,000 distinct CDR3 sequences, about 30% of which show up once; 15% to 19% is in the top ten. Specimen: blood. These receptors were collected from a woman aged 80 or over in good health.

This clonotype was recorded many times. The gene calls are TRBV6-1 and TRBJ2-7; D possibly corresponds to TRBD1 (5 bases). Deletions cut 3 bases from V and 3 bases from J, with 15 bases between. The CDR3 sequence is 15 residues long. From germline, CDR1 is MNHNS and CDR2 SASEGT. CDR3 nucleotides: TGTGCCAGCAGTGATAAGGGGAAAAGCGACTACGAGCAGTACTTC. The encoded protein is CASSDKGKSDYEQYF.

CDR3 residues: CASSRQGNVYNEQFF. The DNA of the CDR3 is TGTGCCAGTAGCCGACAGGGGAACGTCTACAATGAGCAGTTCTTC. The rearrangement joins TRBV19 to TRBJ2-1, with 8 nucleotides matching TRBD1. The CDR3 sequence is 15 residues long. Germline CDR1 and CDR2: LNHDA and SQIVND (reference sequence). V lost 6 bases and J lost 3; bases outside the gene matches: 7.

This clonotype appeared many times. The J gene is TRBJ1-6, the V gene TRBV5-1; a weak D match, TRBD1 (6 bases). Between the trimmed V and J ends, which lost 4 bases and 2 bases, there was a span of 10 bases. CDR3 length: 15 amino acids. Germline-derived CDR1 and CDR2 are SGHRS and YFSETQ. The CDR3 DNA follows: TGCGCCAGCAGCAGCAGGGGAACCTATAATTCACCCCTCCACTTT. Translating gives CASSSRGTYNSPLHF.

This clonotype showed up many times. The rearrangement uses TRBV20-1 and TRBJ2-3; D is possibly TRBD1 or TRBD2 (5 bases each). The V gene's germline CDR1 is DFQATT and CDR2 SNEGSKA (reference sequence). CDR3 length: 15 amino acids. Trimming took 4 bases from V and 5 from J, leaving 19 bases between them. The CDR3 bases are TGCAGTGCTAACAACAGGCGCGAGAGGGGAGATACGCAGTATTTT. Translating gives CSANNRRERGDTQYF.

This clonotype was counted ten times or more. The rearrangement uses TRBV6-1 and TRBJ1-5; possible D gene TRBD1, 5 bases. With 1 base removed from V and 4 bases from J, the gap between germline ends came to 14 bases. This CDR3 region has 16 residues. The germline V gene encodes CDR1 MNHNS and CDR2 SASEGT. CDR3 in DNA: TGTGCCAGCAGTGAAGTGGGGGGGGATAAAAATCAGCCCCAGCATTTT. Its translation: CASSEVGGDKNQPQHF.

This clonotype showed up just a few times. The rearrangement uses TRBV30 and TRBJ1-5; tentatively, D is TRBD1 (5 bases). This CDR3 has 14 amino acids. Deletions cut 5 bases from V and 1 base from J, with 12 bases between. Germline assignment: CDR1 GTSNPN and CDR2 SVGIG (reference sequence). The CDR3 DNA sequence: TGTGCCTGGCAGGGTATTGGGAGCAATCAGCCCCAGCATTTT. Translated: CAWQGIGSNQPQHF.

This chain joins TRBV28 and TRBJ1-6; D is unresolved. Per germline, CDR1 MDHEN and CDR2 SYDVKM. Trimming pared 8 bases from V and 9 bases from J, leaving 5 bases between. CDR3 length: 10 residues. The CDR3 DNA is TGTGCCAGCGGCCGTTCACCCCTCCACTTT. Translated, it gives CASGRSPLHF. The full variable domain, completed using reference TRBV28 and TRBJ1-6, is DVKVTQSSRYLVKRTGEKVFLECVQDMDHENMFWYRQDPGLGLRLIYFSYDVKMKEKGDIPEGYSVSREKKERFSLILESASTNQTSMYLCASGRSPLHFGNGTRLTVT.

In its sample, this clonotype was seen many times. The chain recombines TRBV13 with TRBJ2-4; 10 bases map to TRBD1. The ends lost 6 bases at V and 13 bases at J; junction bases unmatched: 18. The CDR3 consists of 16 residues. Germline assignment: CDR1 PRHDT and CDR2 FYEKMQ (reference sequence). CDR3 amino acids: CASSRRDRGFLGEQYF. CDR3 DNA: TGTGCCAGCAGTCGCCGGGACAGGGGATTCTTGGGGGAGCAGTACTTC.

The table lists this clonotype with a few counts. A much larger clone is a single base away; this may be a read error. J is TRBJ2-5 and V is TRBV20-1, with 12 bases aligning to TRBD2. The germline CDR1 and CDR2 sequences are DFQATT and SNEGSKA (reference sequence). There are 15 residues in the CDR3. V lost 5 bases to trimming and J lost 11 bases; unmatched junction nucleotides: 15. The CDR3 here is CSAGLLAGGLGEQYF. In nucleotides, the CDR3 is TGCAGTGCTGGTCTACTAGCGGGGGGCCTGGGTGAGCAGTACTTC.

This clonotype was found many times. The CDR3 loop reads CASSKRAPGLILQETQYF. The CDR3 DNA reads as TGTGCCAGCAGCAAACGAGCTCCGGGACTAATCCTCCAAGAGACCCAGTACTTC. This sequence joins TRBV2 and TRBJ2-5, with TRBD2 matching over 7 bases. CDR1 and CDR2 from the germline V gene are SNHLY and FYNNEI. Losses at the gene ends were 6 bases for V and 1 base for J; bases not matched to a gene: 17. The CDR3 extends over 18 amino acids.

This clonotype showed up just a few times. The chain employs TRBV6-5 and TRBJ2-7; 7 nucleotides agree with TRBD1. After removal of 6 bases from V and 1 base from J, the junction contained 6 bases not matched to a gene. In germline, CDR1 is MNHEY, CDR2 SVGAGI. This CDR3 comprises 14 residues. CDR3 nucleotide sequence: TGTGCCAGCAGGTTGTCGGGACAGTCCTACGAGCAGTACTTC. Encoded protein: CASRLSGQSYEQYF.

A few counts support this clonotype. V and J are TRBV7-9 and TRBJ2-1; maybe TRBD1 (5 bases). With 0 bases removed from V and 6 bases from J, the gap between germline ends came to 15 bases. Germline V gene lookup returns CDR1 SEHNR and CDR2 FQNEAQ (reference sequence). CDR3 length: 16 amino acids. CDR3 in amino acids: CASSLASRVIGNEQFF. In DNA, the CDR3 is TGTGCCAGCAGCTTAGCGTCCAGGGTTATCGGCAATGAGCAGTTCTTC.

The chain couples TRBV10-2 to TRBJ1-1, with D possibly matching TRBD1 (5 bases). Trimming pared 6 bases from V and 2 bases from J, leaving 10 bases between. Germline V gene data show CDR1 as WSHSY and CDR2 as SAAADI. The length of the CDR3 is 13 residues. In DNA, the CDR3 is TGCGCCAGCAGGGCGGGACTTAACACTGAAGCTTTCTTT. Its protein is CASRAGLNTEAFF.

The chain is built from TRBV20-1 and TRBJ1-2; 7 nucleotides match TRBD1. Per the germline V gene, CDR1 is DFQATT and CDR2 is SNEGSKA (reference sequence). With V trimmed by 6 bases and J by 10 bases, 14 bases remained unmatched. This CDR3 contains 13 residues. CDR3 DNA sequence: TGCAGTGCACCAAACGACAGGGTTCTTGACTACACCTTC. It yields the protein CSAPNDRVLDYTF.

This clonotype was found many times. The rearrangement joins TRBV5-1 to TRBJ1-2; D gene ambiguous. The germline CDR1 and CDR2 sequences are SGHRS and YFSETQ. The CDR3 runs 13 residues. V was clipped by 0 bases and J by 5 bases, with 8 bases between them. DNA of the CDR3: TGCGCCAGCAGCTTGGATTCAAGTTATGGCTACACCTTC. Protein: CASSLDSSYGYTF.

V usage is TRBV7-2 and J usage is TRBJ2-2; D unclear. V shed 5 bases and J shed 10 bases, with 14 bases lying between them. Per germline, CDR1 SGHTA and CDR2 FQGNSA. CDR3 length: 13 residues. CDR3 region: CASSDLLEEELFF. The CDR3 DNA sequence: TGTGCCAGCAGCGACCTCCTTGAGGAGGAGCTGTTTTTT.

In its sample, this clonotype was seen a few times. This chain links TRBV2 with TRBJ2-3; D unresolved. Trimming removed 5 bases from V and 4 bases from J, with 7 bases in between. Germline lookup yields CDR1 SNHLY and CDR2 FYNNEI. The CDR3 totals 12 residues. The CDR3 bases are TGTGCCAGCAGTCAAGACCCAGATACGCAGTATTTT. Amino acid sequence: CASSQDPDTQYF.

The sample holds a few counts of this clonotype. V gene TRBV2 combines with J gene TRBJ1-1; D not certain. The CDR3 spans 13 residues. Looked up from germline, CDR1 is SNHLY and CDR2 is FYNNEI. V was cut by 4 bases and J by 2 bases, with 8 bases left in between. The CDR3 nucleotides read TGTGCCAGCAGTGGGTGGTCCAACACTGAAGCTTTCTTT. Translated: CASSGWSNTEAFF.

V is TRBV28 and J is TRBJ2-3; no clear D gene. The CDR3 spans 12 residues. Per the germline V gene, CDR1 is MDHEN and CDR2 is SYDVKM. Trimming took 4 bases from V and 5 from J, leaving 7 bases between them. The CDR3 DNA sequence: TGTGCCAGCAGTTCGGCAGAAGATACGCAGTATTTT. This translates into CASSSAEDTQYF.

In its sample, this clonotype was seen many times. The CDR3 reads CASSLQDEKLFF. The CDR3 DNA is TGTGCCAGCAGTCTACAGGACGAAAAACTGTTTTTT. The V gene is TRBV6-6, the J gene TRBJ1-4; maybe TRBD1 (5 bases). This CDR3 has 12 residues. V was trimmed by 5 bases and J by 8 bases, leaving 9 bases between them. Per the germline V gene, CDR1 is MNHNY and CDR2 is SVGAGI (reference sequence).

J is TRBJ2-5 and V is TRBV12-3 or TRBV12-4; 7 positions match TRBD2. This CDR3 is built from 17 residues. V lost 5 bases to trimming and J lost 11 bases; unmatched junction nucleotides: 23. Written as DNA, the CDR3 is TGTGCCAGCAGTCCTAAAGGACGAGCGGGGCCCTACAATGAGCAGTACTTC. This encodes CASSPKGRAGPYNEQYF.

This clonotype occurred many times. J is TRBJ2-5 and V is TRBV20-1, with D perhaps matching TRBD1 (6 bases). The CDR3 loop spans 15 amino acids. The V end lost 5 bases, the J end lost 5 bases, and 21 bases lay between the germline ends. Germline-derived CDR1 and CDR2 are DFQATT and SNEGSKA (reference sequence). CDR3 in amino acids: CSAPPPRGAGETQYF. The CDR3 DNA sequence: TGCAGTGCTCCTCCCCCCAGGGGAGCTGGCGAGACCCAGTACTTC.

This clonotype occurred a few times. The chain is built from TRBV11-1 and TRBJ1-2; 7 bases are shared with TRBD1. The CDR3 extends over 14 amino acids. The germline CDR1 and CDR2 sequences are SGHAT and FQDESV (reference sequence). Trimming took 5 bases from V and 2 from J; bases not matched to a gene: 5. The CDR3 coding sequence is TGTGCCAGCAGCCAGGACAGGATCAACTATGGCTACACCTTC. Translated, it gives CASSQDRINYGYTF. The variable domain in full, completed from reference TRBV11-1 and TRBJ1-2, reads EAEVAQSPRYKITEKSQAVAFWCDPISGHATLYWYRQILGQGPELLVQFQDESVVDDSQLPKDRFSAERLKGVDSTLKIQPAELGDSAMYLCASSQDRINYGYTFGSGTRLTVV.